The 16 T cell receptor beta chains presented below share a single source sample, sequenced in a study of shared clonotypes between healthy human individuals. CD45RO-negative, CCR7-positively selected cells formed the naive CD8 fraction, excluding terminally differentiated effector memory CD45RA+ cells. Produced via immunoSEQ multiplex PCR; TCRdb's table is partial and in-frame only. Of about 1,900,000 clones detected, about 95% appear once; the ten largest clones hold 0.9% to 1.5%. Sequenced material: naive CD8+ T cells sorted from blood. Receptor source: a man aged 18 to 30 in good health.

This clone was recorded once. J is TRBJ2-7 and V is TRBV20-1; D not certain. Germline CDR1 and CDR2: DFQATT and SNEGSKA (reference sequence). This CDR3 contains 11 residues. Deletions cut 0 bases from V and 5 bases from J, with 5 bases between. The CDR3 nucleotides read TGCAGTGCTAGAGAATACGACGAGCAGTACTTC. As protein: CSAREYDEQYF.

The chain is built from TRBV28 and TRBJ1-1; 7 nucleotides line up with TRBD1. Germline V gives CDR1 MDHEN, CDR2 SYDVKM. V gave up 5 bases and J gave up 5 bases; unmatched junction bases: 5. The CDR3 is 13 amino acids. The CDR3 spells CASSTPGGTEAFF. The CDR3 DNA follows: TGTGCCAGCAGTACCCCAGGGGGAACTGAAGCTTTCTTT.

The chain couples TRBV5-6 to TRBJ1-1; D gene uncertain. V dropped 4 bases and J dropped 0 bases, with 13 bases sitting between them. This CDR3 region has 15 residues. Germline V lookup: CDR1 SGHDT, CDR2 YYEEEE. The chain's CDR3 is CASSEDGFMNTEAFF. CDR3 nucleotide sequence: TGTGCCAGCAGCGAGGACGGTTTTATGAACACTGAAGCTTTCTTT.

This clone has only one observation. The chain employs TRBV30 and TRBJ2-2; 14 positions match TRBD2. This CDR3 spans 16 amino acids. Germline-derived CDR1 and CDR2 are GTSNPN and SVGIG (reference sequence). The trim removed 3 bases at V and 5 bases at J, leaving 5 bases unmatched. CDR3 sequence: CAWSHGTSGGTGELFF. The CDR3 DNA reads as TGTGCCTGGAGCCACGGGACTAGCGGGGGTACCGGGGAGCTGTTTTTT.

As DNA, the CDR3 is TGTGCCAGTAGTAATGAGGGATATCAGCCCCAGCATTTT. Encoded protein: CASSNEGYQPQHF. The gene calls are TRBV19 and TRBJ1-5; D call uncertain. Germline lookup yields CDR1 LNHDA and CDR2 SQIVND (reference sequence). CDR3 length: 13 residues. V lost 4 bases and J 5 bases, leaving 9 bases between the germline ends.

The genes are TRBV4-1 and TRBJ1-4; D call uncertain. V lost 8 bases and J 4 bases, leaving 14 bases between the germline ends. The CDR3 loop spans 14 amino acids. The germline gives CDR1 MGHRA, CDR2 YSYEKL. CDR3 sequence (DNA): TGCGCCAGCGGCCCGGGCGAAATTAATGAAAAACTGTTTTTT. Its translation is CASGPGEINEKLFF.

The rearrangement joins TRBV9 to TRBJ2-1, with 10 bases fitting TRBD2. Germline CDR1 and CDR2: SGDLS and YYNGEE. J lost 4 bases, V lost 9 bases, and 10 bases had no gene match. The CDR3 extends over 15 amino acids. The CDR3 DNA follows: TGTGCCACCCAGGCGGCTAGCGGGAGTTACAATGAGCAGTTCTTC. It encodes CATQAASGSYNEQFF.

This chain's CDR3 is CASSFSLTGGYGYTF. The CDR3 DNA reads as TGCGCCAGCAGCTTTTCGCTTACAGGGGGCTATGGCTACACCTTC. This chain joins TRBV5-1 and TRBJ1-2; 8 bases line up with TRBD1. The junction had 7 bases not matched to a gene; V was cut back by 2 bases and J by 4 bases. CDR1 SGHRS and CDR2 YFSETQ come from the germline V gene. The CDR3 contains 15 residues.

The chain is built from TRBV11-2 and TRBJ2-7, with D unclear. CDR1 and CDR2 (germline): SGHAT, FQNNGV. The CDR3 is made up of 14 amino acids. Trimming stripped 1 base from V and 5 bases from J, with 12 bases between. In nucleotides, the CDR3 is TGTGCCAGCAGCTTAGCCGTCAGTTGGCACGAGCAGTACTTC. This codes for CASSLAVSWHEQYF.

This chain connects TRBV19 to TRBJ2-1, with 10 bases aligning to TRBD2. The V gene's germline CDR1 is LNHDA and CDR2 SQIVND (reference sequence). The CDR3 totals 15 residues. V gave up 4 bases and J gave up 4 bases; unmatched junction bases: 4. The CDR3 DNA is TGTGCCAGTAGTAGGGTAGCGGGGGGTTACAATGAGCAGTTCTTC. It encodes CASSRVAGGYNEQFF.

The J gene is TRBJ2-7, the V gene TRBV4-3; D call uncertain. V lost 4 bases, J lost 4 bases, and 17 bases lay in between. Germline V gene sequence: CDR1 LGHNA, CDR2 YSLEER. This CDR3 region has 15 residues. The CDR3 loop reads CASSPGPPYDYEQYF. CDR3 in DNA: TGCGCCAGCAGCCCCGGGCCTCCCTACGATTACGAGCAGTACTTC.

The CDR3 nucleotides read TGTGCCACCCCAGCAAAGGAGACCCAGTACTTC. Protein product: CATPAKETQYF. The chain recombines TRBV15 with TRBJ2-5; D gene uncertain. The CDR3 spans 11 residues. V lost 8 bases and J 5 bases, leaving 9 bases between the germline ends. Germline V gene data show CDR1 as LNHNV and CDR2 as YYDKDF (reference sequence).

DNA of the CDR3: TGTGCCAGCAGCTTGCGTGGTAGCGTAGGCACCGGGGAGCTGTTTTTT. Residues: CASSLRGSVGTGELFF. The V call is TRBV5-6, the J call TRBJ2-2, with TRBD2 as a possible D gene (5 bases). The CDR3 is 16 amino acids. The V end lost 1 base, the J end lost 4 bases, and 14 bases lay between the germline ends. The V gene's germline CDR1 is SGHDT and CDR2 YYEEEE. Complete variable domain (other parts from reference TRBV5-6 and TRBJ2-2): DAGVTQSPTHLIKTRGQQVTLRCSPKSGHDTVSWYQQALGQGPQFIFQYYEEEERQRGNFPDRFSGHQFPNYSSELNVNALLLGDSALYLCASSLRGSVGTGELFFGEGSRLTVL.

This chain connects TRBV10-3 to TRBJ2-3; D remains ambiguous. CDR3 length: 13 amino acids. CDR1 ENHRY and CDR2 SYGVKD come from the germline V gene. The V end lost 6 bases, the J end lost 2 bases, and 9 bases lay between the germline ends. In DNA, the CDR3 is TGTGCCATCAGGGTAGTCGACACAGATACGCAGTATTTT. Its protein product is CAIRVVDTDTQYF.

The sample holds a few counts of this clone. A much larger clone lies a single base off, so this may be a read error. Additional DNA sequences in this sample encode the identical CDR3. This chain joins TRBV11-2 and TRBJ2-7; the D is unclear. Germline assignment: CDR1 SGHAT and CDR2 FQNNGV. The CDR3 spans 12 residues. Deletions cut 1 base from V and 3 bases from J, with 4 bases between. The CDR3 protein is CASSLGSYEQYF. In nucleotides, the CDR3 is TGTGCCAGCAGCTTAGGCAGCTACGAGCAGTACTTC.

The chain carries TRBV5-1 and TRBJ2-7; tentatively, D is TRBD1 (6 bases). Germline lookup yields CDR1 SGHRS and CDR2 YFSETQ. This CDR3 has 15 amino acids. The V and J ends lost 1 base and 4 bases respectively, with 15 bases between them. The CDR3 spells CASSLNREEVYEQYF. CDR3 bases: TGCGCCAGCAGCTTGAACAGGGAAGAGGTATACGAGCAGTACTTC.